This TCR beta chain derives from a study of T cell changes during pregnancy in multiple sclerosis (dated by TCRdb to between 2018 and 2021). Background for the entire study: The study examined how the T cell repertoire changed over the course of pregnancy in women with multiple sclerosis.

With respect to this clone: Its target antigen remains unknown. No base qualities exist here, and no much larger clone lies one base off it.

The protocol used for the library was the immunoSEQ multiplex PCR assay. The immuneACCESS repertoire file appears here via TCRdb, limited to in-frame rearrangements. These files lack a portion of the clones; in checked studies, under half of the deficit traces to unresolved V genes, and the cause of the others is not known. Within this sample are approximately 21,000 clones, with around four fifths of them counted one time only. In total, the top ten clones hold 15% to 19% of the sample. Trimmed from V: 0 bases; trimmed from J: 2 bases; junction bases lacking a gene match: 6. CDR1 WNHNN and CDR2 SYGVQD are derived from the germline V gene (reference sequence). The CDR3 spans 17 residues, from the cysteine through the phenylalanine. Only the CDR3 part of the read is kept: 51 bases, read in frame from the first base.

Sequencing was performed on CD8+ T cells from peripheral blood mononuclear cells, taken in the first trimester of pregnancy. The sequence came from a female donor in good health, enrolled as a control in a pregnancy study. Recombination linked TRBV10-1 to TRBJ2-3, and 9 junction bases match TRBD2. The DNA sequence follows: TGCGCCAGCAGTGAGTCTAGCGGGAGAGATAACACAGATACGCAGTATTTT. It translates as CASSESSGRDNTDTQYF.